The 22 T cell receptor beta chains reported below all come from one sample, sequenced in a study of glioma-infiltrating T cells. The iRepertoire nested amplicon-rescue multiplex PCR amplified TCR alpha and beta CDR3s from RNA. TCRdb itself ran the multiplex PCR reads through MiXCR, one entry per CDR3 protein. The sample holds roughly 120,000 distinct CDR3 sequences, 20% to 25% seen once. The sequencing input was glioma tissue, nonneoplastic brain tissue, or PBMCs (not recorded which). Receptors originate from a human donor with low-grade glioma or glioblastoma, undergoing nonglioma brain surgery, or in good health (not recorded which).

Worth noting for this clonotype: One base away lies a much larger clone, so this may be a sequencing read error. V gene TRBV7-6 combines with J gene TRBJ2-3; no firm D call. The CDR3 has 13 residues. From germline, CDR1 is SGHVS and CDR2 FNYEAQ. The CDR3 loop is CAISPVTSDTQYF. The CDR3 DNA is TGTGCCATCAGCCCCGTGACCTCAGATACGCAGTATTTT.

At least ten counts were recorded for this clonotype. The rearrangement joins TRBV4-1 to TRBJ2-5; D is unresolved. Germline V gene sequence: CDR1 MGHRA, CDR2 YSYEKL. V was clipped by 0 bases and J by 5 bases, with 13 bases between them. The CDR3 consists of 15 residues. CDR3 sequence reads: CASSQDPGQLETQYF. The DNA for the CDR3 is TGCGCCAGCAGCCAAGACCCGGGCCAATTGGAGACCCAGTACTTC.

This clonotype was counted many times. This sequence joins TRBV4-3 and TRBJ1-4, with TRBD1 matching over 7 bases. V trimming: 1 base; J trimming: 8 bases; junction bases outside the gene matches: 7. Germline V CDR1 and CDR2: LGHNA, YSLEER. The CDR3 is made up of 15 amino acids. The chain's CDR3 is CASSQALDRAEKLFF. The CDR3 DNA reads TGCGCCAGCAGCCAAGCCCTCGACAGGGCCGAAAAACTGTTTTTT.

The chain recombines TRBV29-1 with TRBJ1-1, with D hard to call. CDR1 SQVTM and CDR2 ANQGSEA come from the germline V gene. The CDR3 is 11 amino acids. V was clipped by 2 bases and J by 4 bases, with 5 bases between them. The CDR3 nucleotides read TGCAGCGTTGAACTCGGCACTGAAGCTTTCTTT. As protein: CSVELGTEAFF.

This clonotype has more than one count but fewer than ten. The CDR3 bases are TGCAGCGTTGGTAGGACAGACAACAATGAGCAGTTCTTC. Residues: CSVGRTDNNEQFF. V is TRBV29-1 and J is TRBJ2-1; D perhaps matches TRBD1 (6 bases). Germline assignment: CDR1 SQVTM and CDR2 ANQGSEA. Trimming pared 4 bases from V and 5 bases from J, leaving 12 bases between. The CDR3 consists of 13 residues.

This clonotype is a singleton in its sample. The chain couples TRBV28 to TRBJ2-7; 8 bases are shared with TRBD1. Germline loops: CDR1 MDHEN, CDR2 SYDVKM. The V segment lost 9 bases and the J segment 4 bases; nucleotides outside the gene matches: 8. The CDR3 consists of 13 residues. DNA of the CDR3: TGTGCCAGTTCCTCGACAGGGGAATACGAGCAGTACTTC. It is translated as CASSSTGEYEQYF. Full variable domain (outside the CDR3, taken from reference TRBV28 and TRBJ2-7): DVKVTQSSRYLVKRTGEKVFLECVQDMDHENMFWYRQDPGLGLRLIYFSYDVKMKEKGDIPEGYSVSREKKERFSLILESASTNQTSMYLCASSSTGEYEQYFGPGTRLTVT.

This clonotype was observed a handful of times. A single base separates this from a much larger clone, so it may be a read error. CDR3 DNA sequence: TGTGCCAGCAGTGAAGGGCGGGAGGGGAGCACAGATACGCAGTATTTT. Its protein product is CASSEGREGSTDTQYF. The chain recombines TRBV6-1 with TRBJ2-3; 9 bases agree with TRBD2. J gave up 0 bases and V 1 base, and 2 bases lay outside the gene matches. The CDR3 is 16 amino acids. Looked up from germline, CDR1 is MNHNS and CDR2 is SASEGT.

On this clonotype: This could be a read error, since a much larger clone is one nucleotide away. V usage is TRBV3-1 and J usage is TRBJ2-3; weak D call: TRBD2 (5 bases). Trimming left V 0 bases short and J 8 bases short, with 12 bases between. Germline V gene data show CDR1 as LGHDT and CDR2 as YNNKEL (reference sequence). There are 14 residues in the CDR3. This chain's CDR3 is CASSQERASCTQYF. The CDR3 DNA is TGTGCCAGCAGCCAAGAAAGGGCTAGCTGTACGCAGTATTTT.

The gene calls are TRBV4-1 and TRBJ2-1; D is unresolved. V was pared by 6 bases and J by 9 bases, with 12 bases between. Germline CDR1 reads MGHRA; CDR2 reads YSYEKL. The CDR3 contains 12 residues. CDR3 residues: CASSQPYAEQFF. The DNA of the CDR3 is TGCGCCAGCAGTCAGCCCTACGCTGAGCAGTTCTTC.

This clonotype was seen ten or more times. CDR3 bases: TGTGCCAGCAGATCTAGCGGGAGAACCGGGGAGCTGTTTTTT. It specifies CASRSSGRTGELFF. The gene calls are TRBV7-8 and TRBJ2-2; 10 bases match TRBD2. CDR3 size: 14 residues. V gave up 6 bases and J gave up 5 bases; unmatched junction bases: 3. Germline V gene sequence: CDR1 SGHVS, CDR2 FQNEAQ. The complete variable domain, with remaining parts taken from reference TRBV7-8 and TRBJ2-2, reads GAGVSQSPRYKVAKRGQDVALRCDPISGHVSLFWYQQALGQGPEFLTYFQNEAQLDKSGLPSDRFFAERPEGSVSTLKIQRTQQEDSAVYLCASRSSGRTGELFFGEGSRLTVL.

This clonotype was observed many times. V usage is TRBV18 and J usage is TRBJ2-7; D is unresolved. V was clipped by 2 bases and J by 3 bases, with 8 bases between them. Germline values: CDR1 KGHSH, CDR2 LQKENI. The CDR3 extends over 13 amino acids. Here the CDR3 reads CASSPAGYYEQYF. CDR3 coding DNA: TGTGCCAGCTCACCAGCCGGATACTACGAGCAGTACTTC.

The CDR3 protein is CASSKIQDAYEQYF. In DNA form, the CDR3 reads TGTGCCAGCAGTAAAATTCAGGACGCCTACGAGCAGTACTTC. The chain links TRBV6-2 or TRBV6-3 to TRBJ2-7; no reliable D call. The CDR3 is 14 amino acids. Germline CDR1 reads MNHEY; CDR2 reads SVGEGT. V lost 5 bases to trimming and J lost 2 bases, with 13 bases between them.

A note on this clonotype: A much bigger clone sits one base away, suggesting this may be a read error. V gene TRBV3-1 combines with J gene TRBJ1-1, with TRBD1 as a possible D gene (6 bases). V shed 0 bases and J shed 4 bases, with 15 bases lying between them. There are 16 residues in the CDR3. Per the germline V gene, CDR1 is LGHDT and CDR2 is YNNKEL (reference sequence). CDR3 coding DNA: TGTGCCAGCAGCCAAGATCAAGGGGGGCTGGGCACTGAAGCTTTCTTT. Its protein product is CASSQDQGGLGTEAFF. Full variable domain (outside the CDR3, taken from reference TRBV3-1 and TRBJ1-1): DTAVSQTPKYLVTQMGNDKSIKCEQNLGHDTMYWYKQDSKKFLKIMFSYNNKELIINETVPNRFSPKSPDKAHLNLHINSLELGDSAVYFCASSQDQGGLGTEAFFGQGTRLTVV.

This chain joins TRBV29-1 and TRBJ1-1, with TRBD1 as a possible D gene (5 bases). This CDR3 is built from 12 residues. Trimming left V 7 bases short and J 4 bases short, with 13 bases between. The germline V gene has CDR1 SQVTM and CDR2 ANQGSEA. The CDR3 region has the DNA TGCAGCGCTCGACAGCTCAGCACTGAAGCTTTCTTT. It yields the protein CSARQLSTEAFF.

A few counts support this clonotype. This chain links TRBV4-1 with TRBJ1-1; D is undetermined. Trimming left V 5 bases short and J 6 bases short, with 7 bases between. CDR1 and CDR2 from the germline V gene are MGHRA and YSYEKL. This CDR3 is 11 amino acids long. For the CDR3, the DNA is TGCGCCAGCAGCGAAACAGCTGAAGCTTTCTTT. Residues: CASSETAEAFF.

This clonotype was seen repeatedly, ten times or more. The V gene is TRBV19, the J gene TRBJ2-7; TRBD2 matches 8 bases. Germline V gene sequence: CDR1 LNHDA, CDR2 SQIVND (reference sequence). The V gene end was trimmed by 5 bases and the J gene end by 3 bases; junction bases not matched to a gene: 9. The CDR3 spans 15 residues. The CDR3 DNA is TGTGCCAGTAGTGAAGCGGGAGTCGGCCACTACGAGCAGTACTTC. Translation: CASSEAGVGHYEQYF.

A remark on this clonotype: A clone one base away is much larger, so this may be a read error. V is TRBV7-8 and J is TRBJ2-3; 10 bases are shared with TRBD2. The CDR3 is 15 residues long. The V gene's germline CDR1 is SGHVS and CDR2 FQNEAQ. CDR3 loop: CAGSRTSGLGDTQYF. The CDR3 coding sequence is TGTGCCGGCAGCAGGACTAGCGGCCTTGGGGATACGCAGTATTTT.

This chain connects TRBV29-1 to TRBJ2-6, with a tentative D call TRBD1 (5 bases). The CDR3 spans 15 residues. The germline gives CDR1 SQVTM, CDR2 ANQGSEA. Trimming took 4 bases from V and 0 from J, leaving 10 bases between them. The CDR3 DNA reads TGCAGCGTTGCCAGGGCGAGCTCTGGGGCCAACGTCCTGACTTTC. Residues: CSVARASSGANVLTF.

This clonotype occurred many times. The chain has TRBV20-1 and TRBJ2-7; the D is unclear. Trimming cost V 0 bases and J 1 base, with 10 bases left between them. Germline-derived CDR1 and CDR2 are DFQATT and SNEGSKA (reference sequence). The CDR3 has 14 residues. CDR3 amino acids: CSARDFRSSYEQYF. In DNA, the CDR3 is TGCAGTGCTAGAGATTTCCGGAGTTCCTACGAGCAGTACTTC.

On this clonotype itself: A read error may be the cause here, since a much bigger clone is one base away. The chain carries TRBV3-1 and TRBJ2-3; 7 bases map to TRBD2. With V trimmed by 4 bases and J by 2 bases, 12 bases remained unmatched. The CDR3 has 17 amino acids. Germline values: CDR1 LGHDT, CDR2 YNNKEL (reference sequence). As DNA, the CDR3 is TGTGCCAGCAGCCGAGATTTGGTGAGCGGGAACACAGATACGCAGTATTTT. Residues: CASSRDLVSGNTDTQYF.

A word on this clonotype: This may come from a read error, since a much larger clone is one base off. The chain employs TRBV7-9 and TRBJ2-3, with D possibly being TRBD1 (7 bases). Germline lookup yields CDR1 SEHNR and CDR2 FQNEAQ (reference sequence). The V and J ends lost 6 bases and 6 bases respectively, with 13 bases between them. This CDR3 spans 13 amino acids. CDR3 nucleotides: TGTGCCAGCAGACAACAGGGGAGGGATACGCAGTATTTT. Its protein is CASRQQGRDTQYF.

This clonotype was detected many times. This sequence joins TRBV4-1 and TRBJ1-2; possibly TRBD1 for D (6 bases). Trimming removed 6 bases at V and 7 bases at J, with 15 bases between. Germline V lookup: CDR1 MGHRA, CDR2 YSYEKL. The CDR3 is made up of 13 amino acids. CDR3 residues: CASRGGRVGGYTF. The CDR3 DNA reads TGCGCCAGCAGGGGGGGCAGGGTCGGTGGCTACACCTTC.